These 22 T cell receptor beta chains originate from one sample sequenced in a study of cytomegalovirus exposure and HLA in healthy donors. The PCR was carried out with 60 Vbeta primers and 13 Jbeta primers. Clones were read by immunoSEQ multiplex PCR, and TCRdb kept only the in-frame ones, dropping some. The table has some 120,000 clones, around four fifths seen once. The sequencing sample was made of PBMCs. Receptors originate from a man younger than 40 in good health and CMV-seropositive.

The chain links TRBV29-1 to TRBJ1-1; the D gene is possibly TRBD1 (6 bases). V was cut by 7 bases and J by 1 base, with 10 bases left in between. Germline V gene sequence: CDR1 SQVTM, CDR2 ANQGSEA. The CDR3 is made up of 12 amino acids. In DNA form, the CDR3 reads TGCAGCGCCCAGACAGGGAACACTGAAGCTTTCTTT. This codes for CSAQTGNTEAFF.

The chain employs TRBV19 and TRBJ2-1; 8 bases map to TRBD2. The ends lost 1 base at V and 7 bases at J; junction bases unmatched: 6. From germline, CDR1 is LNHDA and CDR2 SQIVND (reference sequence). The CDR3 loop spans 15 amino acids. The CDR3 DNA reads TGTGCCAGTAGTATAGGTCCGGGAGGGCCAAATGAGCAGTTCTTC. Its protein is CASSIGPGGPNEQFF.

CDR3 in DNA: TGCAGCGTTCAGGGGGGCGGCGCGAGCTCCTACAATGAGCAGTTCTTC. This codes for CSVQGGGASSYNEQFF. The rearrangement uses TRBV29-1 and TRBJ2-1; D possibly corresponds to TRBD1 (7 bases). The V and J ends lost 5 bases and 0 bases respectively, with 17 bases between them. Germline lookup yields CDR1 SQVTM and CDR2 ANQGSEA. There are 16 residues in the CDR3.

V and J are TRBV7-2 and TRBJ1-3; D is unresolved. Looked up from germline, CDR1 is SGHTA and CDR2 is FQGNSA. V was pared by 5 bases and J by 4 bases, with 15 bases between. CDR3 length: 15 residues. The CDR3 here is CASSQAVIQGNTIYF. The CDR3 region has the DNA TGTGCCAGCAGCCAGGCAGTCATCCAAGGAAACACCATATATTTT.

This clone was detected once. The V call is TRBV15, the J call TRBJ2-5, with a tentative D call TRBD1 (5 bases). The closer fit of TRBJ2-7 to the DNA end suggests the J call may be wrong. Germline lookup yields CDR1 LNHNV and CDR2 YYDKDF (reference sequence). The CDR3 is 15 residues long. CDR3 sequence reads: CATSRLTTGFHEQYF. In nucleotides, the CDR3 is TGTGCCACCAGCAGACTTACAACAGGTTTCCACGAGCAGTACTTC.

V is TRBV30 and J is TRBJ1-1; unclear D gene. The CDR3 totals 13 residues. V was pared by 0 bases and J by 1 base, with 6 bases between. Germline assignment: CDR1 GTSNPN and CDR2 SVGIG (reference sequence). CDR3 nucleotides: TGTGCCTGGAGTGTCGAGGGGAACACTGAAGCTTTCTTT. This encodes CAWSVEGNTEAFF.

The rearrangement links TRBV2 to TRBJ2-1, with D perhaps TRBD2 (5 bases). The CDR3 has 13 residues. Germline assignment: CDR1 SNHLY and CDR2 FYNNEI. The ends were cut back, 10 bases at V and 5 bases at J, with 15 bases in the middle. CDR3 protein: CAISVGVHNEQFF. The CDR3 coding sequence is TGTGCCATTTCGGTCGGGGTCCACAATGAGCAGTTCTTC.

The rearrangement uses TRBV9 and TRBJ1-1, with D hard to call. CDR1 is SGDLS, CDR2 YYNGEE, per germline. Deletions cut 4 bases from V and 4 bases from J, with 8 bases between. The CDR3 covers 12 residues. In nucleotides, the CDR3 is TGTGCCAGCAGCTCGGTAAGCACTGAAGCTTTCTTT. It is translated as CASSSVSTEAFF. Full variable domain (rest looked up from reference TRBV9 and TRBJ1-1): DSGVTQTPKHLITATGQRVTLRCSPRSGDLSVYWYQQSLDQGLQFLIQYYNGEERAKGNILERFSAQQFPDLHSELNLSSLELGDSALYFCASSSVSTEAFFGQGTRLTVV.

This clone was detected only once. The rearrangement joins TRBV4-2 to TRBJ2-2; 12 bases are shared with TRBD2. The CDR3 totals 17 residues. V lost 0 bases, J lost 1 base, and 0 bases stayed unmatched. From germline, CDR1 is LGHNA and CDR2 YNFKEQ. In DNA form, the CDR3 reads TGTGCCAGCAGCCAAGAGACTAGCGGGAGGAACACCGGGGAGCTGTTTTTT. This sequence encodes CASSQETSGRNTGELFF.

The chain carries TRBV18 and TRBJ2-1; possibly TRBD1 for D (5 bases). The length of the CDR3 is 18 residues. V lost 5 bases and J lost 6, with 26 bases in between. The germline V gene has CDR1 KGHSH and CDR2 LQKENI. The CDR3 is CASSYRKPQGAFGNEQFF. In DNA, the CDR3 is TGTGCCAGCTCATATCGTAAACCCCAGGGTGCATTCGGCAATGAGCAGTTCTTC.

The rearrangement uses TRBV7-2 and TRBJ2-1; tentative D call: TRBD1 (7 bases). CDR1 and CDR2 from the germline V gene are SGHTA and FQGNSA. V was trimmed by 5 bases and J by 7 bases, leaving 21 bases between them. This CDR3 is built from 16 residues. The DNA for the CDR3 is TGTGCCAGCAGCGCTACAGGGGCCGCGGGGCGGAATGAGCAGTTCTTC. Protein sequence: CASSATGAAGRNEQFF.

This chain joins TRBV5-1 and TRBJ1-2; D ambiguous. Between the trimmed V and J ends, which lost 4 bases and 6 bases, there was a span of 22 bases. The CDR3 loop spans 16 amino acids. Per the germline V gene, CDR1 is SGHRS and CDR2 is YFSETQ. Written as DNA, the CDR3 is TGCGCCAGCAGCCTACCCCATCGCGGGCGGTGGAATGGCTACACCTTC. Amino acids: CASSLPHRGRWNGYTF.

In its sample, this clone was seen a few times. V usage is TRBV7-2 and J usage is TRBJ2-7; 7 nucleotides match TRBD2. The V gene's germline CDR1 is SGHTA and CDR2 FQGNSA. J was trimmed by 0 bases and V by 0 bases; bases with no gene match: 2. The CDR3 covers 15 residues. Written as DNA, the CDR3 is TGTGCCAGCAGCTTAGCGGGAGGGAGCTCCTACGAGCAGTACTTC. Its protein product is CASSLAGGSSYEQYF.

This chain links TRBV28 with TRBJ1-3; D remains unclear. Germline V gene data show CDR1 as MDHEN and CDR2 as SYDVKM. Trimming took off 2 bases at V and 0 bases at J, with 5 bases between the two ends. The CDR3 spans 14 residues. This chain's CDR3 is CASSLPLSGNTIYF. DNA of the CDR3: TGTGCCAGCAGTTTACCCCTCTCTGGAAACACCATATATTTT.

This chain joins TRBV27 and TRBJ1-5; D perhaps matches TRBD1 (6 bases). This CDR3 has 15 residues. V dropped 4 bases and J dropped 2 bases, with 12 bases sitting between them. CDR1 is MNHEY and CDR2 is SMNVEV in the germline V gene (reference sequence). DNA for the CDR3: TGTGCCAGCAGTTCCAGGGGATCGGGCAATCAGCCCCAGCATTTT. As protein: CASSSRGSGNQPQHF.

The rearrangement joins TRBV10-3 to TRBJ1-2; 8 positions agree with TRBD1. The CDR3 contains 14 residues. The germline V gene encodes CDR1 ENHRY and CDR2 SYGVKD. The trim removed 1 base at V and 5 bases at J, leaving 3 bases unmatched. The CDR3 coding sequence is TGTGCCATCAGTGAGTTGCAGGGGGCATATGGCTACACCTTC. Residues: CAISELQGAYGYTF.

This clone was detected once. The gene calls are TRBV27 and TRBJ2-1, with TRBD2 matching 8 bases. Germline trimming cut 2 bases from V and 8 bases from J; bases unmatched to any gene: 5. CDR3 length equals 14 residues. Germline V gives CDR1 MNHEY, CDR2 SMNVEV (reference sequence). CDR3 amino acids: CASSLGTSFDEQFF. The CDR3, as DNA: TGTGCCAGCAGTTTAGGGACTAGTTTCGATGAGCAGTTCTTC.

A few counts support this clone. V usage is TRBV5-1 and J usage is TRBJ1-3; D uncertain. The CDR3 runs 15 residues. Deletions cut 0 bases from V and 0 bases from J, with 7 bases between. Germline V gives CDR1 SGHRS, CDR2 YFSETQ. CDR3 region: CASSLGASSGNTIYF. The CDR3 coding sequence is TGCGCCAGCAGCTTGGGGGCGAGCTCTGGAAACACCATATATTTT. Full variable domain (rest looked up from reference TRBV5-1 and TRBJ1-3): KAGVTQTPRYLIKTRGQQVTLSCSPISGHRSVSWYQQTPGQGLQFLFEYFSETQRNKGNFPGRFSGRQFSNSRSEMNVSTLELGDSALYLCASSLGASSGNTIYFGEGSWLTVV.

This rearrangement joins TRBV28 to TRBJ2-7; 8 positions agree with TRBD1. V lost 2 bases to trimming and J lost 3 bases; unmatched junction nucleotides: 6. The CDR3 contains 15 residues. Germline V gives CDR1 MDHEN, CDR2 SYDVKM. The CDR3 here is CASSLMTGVIYEQYF. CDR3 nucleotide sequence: TGTGCCAGCAGTTTAATGACAGGGGTTATCTACGAGCAGTACTTC.

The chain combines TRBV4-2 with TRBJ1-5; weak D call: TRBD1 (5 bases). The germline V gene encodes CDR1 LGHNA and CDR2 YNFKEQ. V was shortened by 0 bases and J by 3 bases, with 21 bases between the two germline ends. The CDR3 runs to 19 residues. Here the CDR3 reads CASSQDIGRGRRPNQPQHF. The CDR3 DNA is TGTGCCAGCAGCCAAGATATCGGGAGGGGCAGGCGGCCCAATCAGCCCCAGCATTTT.

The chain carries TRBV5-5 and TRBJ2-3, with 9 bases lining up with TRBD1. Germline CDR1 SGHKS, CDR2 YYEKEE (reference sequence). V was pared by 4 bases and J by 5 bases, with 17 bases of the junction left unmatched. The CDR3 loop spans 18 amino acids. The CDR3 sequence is CASSPPPRTGELRDTQYF. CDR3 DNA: TGTGCCAGCAGCCCCCCACCCCGGACAGGGGAGTTGAGAGATACGCAGTATTTT.

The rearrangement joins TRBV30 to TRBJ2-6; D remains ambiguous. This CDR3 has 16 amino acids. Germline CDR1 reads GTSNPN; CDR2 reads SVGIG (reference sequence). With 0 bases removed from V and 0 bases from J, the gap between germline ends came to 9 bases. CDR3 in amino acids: CAWSVLTTSGANVLTF. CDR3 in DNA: TGTGCCTGGAGTGTACTGACAACCTCTGGGGCCAACGTCCTGACTTTC.